This T cell receptor (beta chain) comes out of a study of T cells in Graves' hyperthyroidism and ophthalmopathy. Study observations and caveats: Ophthalmopathy prediction by the model preceded onset by a median roughly 6 months.

With 3 bases clipped from V and 8 bases from J, the junction kept 11 bases outside the gene matches. The CDR3 length is 15 residues. Germline V gene data show CDR1 as SGDLS and CDR2 as YYNGEE. This clonotype was seen repeatedly, ten times or more. Its matching antigen is unknown. TCR beta CDR3 region amplification was performed from RNA transcripts. HTBI primers were the set used in a first-round RT-PCR of the TCR CDR3. Each CDR3 protein is one row after TCRdb ran MiXCR on the multiplex PCR reads. The sample has approximately 870,000 distinct CDR3 sequences, approximately 40% seen once. Sequencing was performed on blood. The sequence derives from a man in his late teens or twenties with Graves' hyperthyroidism. The chain is built from TRBV9 and TRBJ1-2; 9 bases map to TRBD1. CDR3 residues: CASSGPSGTGNGYTF. The CDR3 region has the DNA TGTGCCAGCAGCGGCCCCTCGGGGACAGGGAACGGCTACACCTTC. Full variable domain (remainder filled in from reference TRBV9 and TRBJ1-2): DSGVTQTPKHLITATGQRVTLRCSPRSGDLSVYWYQQSLDQGLQFLIQYYNGEERAKGNILERFSAQQFPDLHSELNLSSLELGDSALYFCASSGPSGTGNGYTFGSGTRLTVV.